The entry below describes one T cell receptor (beta chain). Many counts were recorded for this clonotype. Its antigen remains unidentified. Base qualities are not at hand, and no much larger clone is one base apart. The sample belongs to a study of Graves' ophthalmopathy and Graves' hyperthyroidism (dated by TCRdb to 2016 to 2019). With respect to the entire study: A patient counted as having stable hyperthyroidism if there was no progression to ophthalmopathy within 18 months of follow-up. The study used signatures of the TCR beta repertoire to tell Graves' ophthalmopathy apart from Graves' hyperthyroidism and to predict which patients would progress to ophthalmopathy. In total, 120 to 150 blood samples were TCR-sequenced: some 40 ophthalmopathy, some 72 hyperthyroidism and 17 hyperthyroidism-to-ophthalmopathy patients. A discovery set of about 99 patients (more than 40 ophthalmopathy, about 59 stable hyperthyroidism) was enrolled to explore V-J signatures distinguishing ophthalmopathy from hyperthyroidism. An independent validation cohort comprised 18 hyperthyroidism patients and 15 to 17 patients who later progressed from hyperthyroidism to ophthalmopathy. In several hyperthyroidism patients, the T-cell repertoire of thyroid tissue was compared with the T-cell repertoire of blood. Once sampling was done, hyperthyroidism patients were given methimazole at a starting dose of 30 mg daily, while ophthalmopathy patients were given high-dose intravenous methylprednisolone. The paper's findings and limits, for the study overall: In validation, the model predicted ophthalmopathy progression with over 60% sensitivity and approximately 75% specificity; roughly eleven predicted patients were CT-confirmed with GO in a median of about 6.1 months. Among expanded thyroid clonotypes with frequency above 0.001, most also showed up in blood, which suggests that blood repertoires may reflect the thyroid immune response. Ophthalmopathy was separated from stable hyperthyroidism by the 13-signature model with about 89% sensitivity and 81% to 84% specificity in cross-validation and with 80%/75% in the test set. Sample size was not statistically predetermined, and group allocation was not concealed from the investigators.

For repertoire sequencing, TCR beta CDR3 regions were amplified from RNA transcripts. HTBI primers and the Qiagen OneStep RT-PCR kit were used in a first-round RT-PCR, which was followed by a second-round multiplex PCR, size selection and purification. Libraries were sequenced paired-end with 100 bp reads on an Illumina HiSeq2000. Per the original workflow: SOAPnuke was used to process the reads, throwing out any read that had adapters, had uncalled bases, had a mean Phred below 15, or lacked an exact constant-primer or identifier match. COPE v1.2.5 was used to merge high-quality paired reads. Unique nucleotide sequences were defined as clonotypes and aligned to IMGT TRB V, D and J references using MiTCR v1.1. The analysis was limited to V-J combinations with a frequency above 0.0001, which together covered approximately 99% of repertoires. For each V-J combination, a TCR clonal expansion and chaos score was defined as F50 clonal expansion divided by the chaos observed in the TCRdist matrix. Features were reduced by Welch's t-statistics and random forest to approximately 12 V-J combinations, which fed a naive Bayes classifier. The Morisita-Horn index was used to measure how similar the thyroid and blood repertoires were. The public sequencing data were trimmed at Q25 with fastp and processed into clonotypes with MiXCR by TCRdb, which kept only in-frame beta chains. Each record represents a unique CDR3 protein, reported with the most common genes and DNA among its rows. The authors' filters were not applied to this entry. This sample holds over a million distinct CDR3 sequences; approximately 35% were observed only once. The leading ten clones occupy around 10% of the sample.

Hyperthyroidism patients were newly diagnosed, with disease duration under 2 months, and aged 18 to 65 years. Anyone with other autoimmune diseases, uncontrolled infections, pregnancy or lactation was excluded from the study. Clinical symptoms, serum thyroxine, TRAb, thyroid ultrasound and orbital computed tomography formed the basis of the diagnosis. Total RNA was extracted using Trizol reagent, and RNA quality was checked on an Agilent 2100 Bioanalyzer. The CDR3, cysteine through phenylalanine, is 13 amino acids long. Only CDR3 DNA remains: 39 bases, in frame from the first base. Deletion took 2 bases off V and 7 bases off J, with a span of 11 bases between the germline ends. Per the germline V gene (reference sequence), PRHDT is the CDR1 and FYEKMQ is the CDR2.

The chain was built from TRBV13 and TRBJ1-2; the D gene lacks a confident call. The sequence came from an adult man with Graves' hyperthyroidism. The material sequenced was peripheral blood or thyroid tissue (not recorded which). The CDR3 in this case is CASSLKGSAGYTF. The sequenced DNA is TGTGCCAGCAGCTTAAAGGGTTCGGCTGGCTACACCTTC.